This T cell receptor (beta chain) was retrieved from a study of blood T cell repertoires in COVID-19. Turning to the study itself: Sites in the United States, Italy and Spain provided acute and convalescent COVID-19 samples. Sample material is recorded as cDNA or gDNA derived from T cells, B-cell-depleted T cells, or PBMCs.

Original analysis: Nucleated cell counts were estimated from reference gene primer amplification. Some clones are missing from TCRdb's copy, which holds only in-frame ones; the method was immunoSEQ multiplex PCR. V, J and clone size reflect that table, while D and trimming were determined from the DNA. Among some 73,000 clones, roughly 86% were seen once, and the ten largest hold around 14%. There are 15 residues in the CDR3. CDR1 MDHEN and CDR2 SYDVKM come from the germline V gene. Trimming shortened V by 6 bases and J by 7 bases, and 19 bases separated the two germline ends. The chain has TRBV28 and TRBJ2-1; possible D gene TRBD2, 6 bases. The sample was peripheral blood. The sequence was collected from a woman aged 60-75 years with acute or convalescent COVID-19. The CDR3 DNA reads TGTGCCAGCAGCTCCCCGTGGAGCGGGTGGAATGAGCAGTTCTTC. Protein sequence: CASSSPWSGWNEQFF. The full variable domain, its missing parts supplied by reference TRBV28 and TRBJ2-1, is DVKVTQSSRYLVKRTGEKVFLECVQDMDHENMFWYRQDPGLGLRLIYFSYDVKMKEKGDIPEGYSVSREKKERFSLILESASTNQTSMYLCASSSPWSGWNEQFFGPGTRLTVL.